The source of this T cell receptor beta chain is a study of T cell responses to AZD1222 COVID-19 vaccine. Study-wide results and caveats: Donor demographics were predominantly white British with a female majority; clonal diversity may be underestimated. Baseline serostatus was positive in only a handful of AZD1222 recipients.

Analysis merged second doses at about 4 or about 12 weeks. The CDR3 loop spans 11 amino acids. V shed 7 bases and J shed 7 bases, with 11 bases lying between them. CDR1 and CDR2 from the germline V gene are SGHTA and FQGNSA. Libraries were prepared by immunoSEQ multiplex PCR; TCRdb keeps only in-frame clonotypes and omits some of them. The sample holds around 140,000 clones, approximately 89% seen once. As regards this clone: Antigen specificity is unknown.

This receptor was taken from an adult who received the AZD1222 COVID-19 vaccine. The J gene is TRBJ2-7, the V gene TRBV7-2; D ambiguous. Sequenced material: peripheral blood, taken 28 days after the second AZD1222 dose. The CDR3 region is CASTLAEEQYF. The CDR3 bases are TGTGCCAGCACCCTGGCGGAAGAGCAGTACTTC.